This record covers a single T cell receptor (beta chain). Its specificity is unknown. This entry comes from a study of T cells in Graves' hyperthyroidism and ophthalmopathy. Findings and caveats of the study: The model anticipated ophthalmopathy a median around six months pre-onset.

Patients were excluded because of uncontrolled infection, other autoimmune disease, pregnancy or lactation. Using about 10 ml of fresh peripheral blood, PBMCs were prepared. TCR beta CDR3 sequences were amplified from RNA transcripts. TCR CDR3 underwent first-round RT-PCR with the HTBI primer set. TCRdb reprocessed the multiplex PCR reads with MiXCR, giving one entry per CDR3 protein. The data contain around 600,000 distinct CDR3 sequences, 12% to 15% of them singletons. This TCR was sampled from a woman aged 18-29 years with Graves' ophthalmopathy. Sequenced input: blood.

The CDR3 nucleotides read TGTGCCAGCAGCCAAGATTATTCCAGGCGGTACTTC. Encoded protein: CASSQDYSRRYF. The chain is built from TRBV4-2 and TRBJ2-7, with no clear D. V was clipped by 0 bases and J by 12 bases, with 12 bases between them. The length of the CDR3 is 12 residues. Looked up from germline, CDR1 is LGHNA and CDR2 is YNFKEQ.